Sequencing of this TCR beta chain was carried out in a study of blood T cell repertoires in COVID-19 (dated by TCRdb to 2020 to 2021). Turning to the overall study: Collaborator samples came from the United States, Italy and Spain and covered acute and convalescent phases of COVID-19. The prospective study material was composed of cDNA or gDNA derived from T cells, B-cell-depleted T cells, or PBMCs. Deeply sampled blood TCRbeta repertoires from subjects exposed to, actively infected with, or recovered from COVID-19 were included in the dataset. The repertoires were made available in a free public database intended to serve as a resource for research on the immune response to SARS-CoV-2. Samples were obtained from the ongoing ImmuneRACE study (first 160 participants) and from 1,254 subjects provided by 6 global collaborators. The sample metadata nearly always contained a de-identified subject ID, COVID-19 status, age in years and sex. Where available, HLA class I and class II types were taken from metadata supplied by the sample provider and were not determined by assay-based typing. Paper-wide results and their limitations: The quantity of clinical and demographic metadata differed by source and by participant and was supplied without curation.

Whole blood was collected in K2EDTA tubes by collaborating institutions according to the institutions' own protocols. For TCRbeta analysis, collaborators shipped samples in one of three forms: frozen whole blood, isolated PBMCs, or DNA extracted from either of those sample types. The CDR3 contains 15 residues, cysteine and phenylalanine counted. Kept here is only the CDR3 DNA, which spans 45 bases and is read in frame from base 1. Between the V and J ends, shortened by 7 bases and 0 bases respectively, the junction contains 12 bases. The germline V gene (reference sequence) specifies MNHEY as CDR1 and SMNVEV as CDR2. A note on this clone: No cognate antigen has been identified for it. Nothing much larger sits one base from this clone, and base qualities are not available.

TCRbeta CDR3 regions were amplified from genomic DNA by means of the immunoSEQ Assay, a bias-controlled multiplex PCR. The source study handled its data this way. The number of nucleated cells in each sample was estimated from the amplification of reference gene primers within the assay. Sequence reads were collapsed and filtered to measure the absolute abundance of every unique TCRbeta CDR3 rearrangement. For each sample, productive Simpson clonality was calculated as the square root of Simpson's diversity index over productive rearrangements. In its TCRdb copy, this immuneACCESS table keeps in-frame sequences only and misses some clones. Where compared with another copy, unresolved V genes explain less than half of these, and the others have no known cause. The V and J calls and clone size are taken from that table; D and trimming were inferred from the DNA. For this sample there are about 160,000 clones; over 80% appear just once. The top ten clonotypes cover roughly a tenth of the sample.

The rearranged segments are TRBV27 and TRBJ2-2; TRBD2 is perhaps the D gene, given 6 matching bases. The receptor was isolated from an elderly woman with active or convalescent COVID-19. The sample taken for sequencing was peripheral blood. The CDR3 corresponds to CASTAGTANTGELFF. The DNA sequence is as follows: TGTGCCAGCACGGCGGGGACGGCGAACACCGGGGAGCTGTTTTTT.